These 3 T cell receptor beta chains were sequenced from one sample in a study of T cells in Graves' hyperthyroidism and ophthalmopathy. Template material for amplifying TCR beta CDR3 regions consisted of RNA transcripts. The primer set for the first-round RT-PCR of the TCR CDR3 was HTBI. Each CDR3 protein is one row after TCRdb ran MiXCR on the multiplex PCR reads. The repertoire holds about 640,000 distinct CDR3 sequences, with under 25% as singletons. What was sequenced was blood. Every receptor here comes from a man under 40 with Graves' ophthalmopathy.

V and J are TRBV20-1 and TRBJ2-7, with no clear D. CDR1 is DFQATT, CDR2 SNEGSKA, per germline (reference sequence). There are 14 residues in the CDR3. V lost 1 base and J 2 bases, leaving 12 bases between the germline ends. The chain's CDR3 is CSARADESAYEQYF. The CDR3 DNA follows: TGCAGTGCTAGAGCGGATGAATCTGCCTACGAGCAGTACTTC.

This clonotype was observed many times. The CDR3 sequence: CASSSPGTSGDTDTQYF. DNA of the CDR3: TGTGCCAGCAGTTCCCCTGGGACTAGCGGTGACACAGATACGCAGTATTTT. The V and J genes are TRBV28 and TRBJ2-3, with 11 positions matching TRBD2. The germline V gene has CDR1 MDHEN and CDR2 SYDVKM. The length of the CDR3 is 17 residues. V trimming: 4 bases; J trimming: 2 bases; junction bases outside the gene matches: 8.

This clonotype has only a few counts. The chain recombines TRBV20-1 with TRBJ2-2; 8 bases align to TRBD2. This CDR3 is 16 amino acids long. Losses at the gene ends were 4 bases for V and 1 base for J; bases not matched to a gene: 8. Per germline, CDR1 DFQATT and CDR2 SNEGSKA (reference sequence). The CDR3 coding sequence is TGCAGTGCTATAAAGGAGCGGGAGTGGAACACCGGGGAGCTGTTTTTT. This codes for CSAIKEREWNTGELFF.